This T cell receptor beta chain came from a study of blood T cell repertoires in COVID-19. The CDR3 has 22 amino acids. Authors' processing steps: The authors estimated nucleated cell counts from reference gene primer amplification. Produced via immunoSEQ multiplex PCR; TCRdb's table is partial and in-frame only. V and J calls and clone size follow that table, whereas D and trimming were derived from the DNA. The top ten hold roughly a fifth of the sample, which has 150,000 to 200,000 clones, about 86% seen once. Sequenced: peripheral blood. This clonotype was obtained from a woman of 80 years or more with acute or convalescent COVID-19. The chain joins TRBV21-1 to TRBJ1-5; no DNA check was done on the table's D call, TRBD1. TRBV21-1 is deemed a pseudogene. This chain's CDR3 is CASSKVREFRQELLDWDQPQHF. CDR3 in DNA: TGTGCCAGCAGCAAAGTAAGGGAGTTCCGACAGGAATTGCTTGACTGGGATCAGCCCCAGCATTTT.